The 28 T cell receptor beta chains given below trace back to one sample, sequenced in a study of HIV-infected patients and healthy controls. Follow-up blood was drawn about 14 weeks, roughly three months, after antiretroviral therapy began. The repertoire came from unfractionated whole blood and reflected all unsorted peripheral T cells. Alpha and beta constant-region primers primed reverse transcription of around 540 ng RNA. Each of the alpha and beta chains got its own library through chain-specific third strand synthesis with indices. TCRdb reanalysed the 5' RACE reads using MiXCR and keeps one entry per CDR3 protein. The table shows about 7,200 distinct CDR3 sequences, with about 10% occurring only once. The material sequenced was blood, taken during antiretroviral therapy. These receptors came from an adult with HIV infection.

By frequency in the sample, this clonotype is medium-sized. The J gene is TRBJ1-5, the V gene TRBV6-1; the D is unclear. The germline V gene encodes CDR1 MNHNS and CDR2 SASEGT. The ends were cut back, 5 bases at V and 6 bases at J, with 8 bases in the middle. This CDR3 contains 12 residues. CDR3 in amino acids: CASSPPSQPQHF. Here the CDR3 DNA reads TGTGCCAGCAGTCCTCCCTCTCAGCCCCAGCATTTT.

This clonotype is labeled as medium-sized (0.01 to 0.1%). The V call is TRBV20-1, the J call TRBJ2-1, with a weak D call TRBD2 (6 bases). V was clipped by 6 bases and J by 3 bases, with 18 bases between them. Germline V gene sequence: CDR1 DFQATT, CDR2 SNEGSKA (reference sequence). The CDR3 length is 15 residues. The CDR3 nucleotides read TGCAGTGCCCCTCGGGGCGGGGCATACTACAATGAGCAGTTCTTC. Its translation: CSAPRGGAYYNEQFF.

The J gene is TRBJ1-1, the V gene TRBV6-2 or TRBV6-3; no clear D gene. Deletions cut 0 bases from V and 0 bases from J, with 8 bases between. The CDR3 contains 15 residues. Germline V gene sequence: CDR1 MNHEY, CDR2 SVGEGT. The CDR3 is CASSYSVGLNTEAFF. The CDR3 DNA reads as TGTGCCAGCAGTTACTCGGTAGGGTTGAACACTGAAGCTTTCTTT.

The V and J genes are TRBV6-5 and TRBJ2-7, with D perhaps matching TRBD1 (6 bases). This CDR3 region has 14 residues. Between the trimmed V and J ends, which lost 5 bases and 2 bases, there was a span of 13 bases. Per the germline V gene, CDR1 is MNHEY and CDR2 is SVGAGI. The CDR3 reads CASSPGTLTYEQYF. Here the CDR3 DNA reads TGTGCCAGCAGTCCCGGGACACTGACCTACGAGCAGTACTTC.

This clonotype showed up just a few times. The V gene is TRBV6-6, the J gene TRBJ2-3; 10 nucleotides align to TRBD1. Germline CDR1 and CDR2: MNHNY and SVGAGI (reference sequence). The CDR3 covers 15 residues. V dropped 2 bases and J dropped 4; count of bases not matched to a gene: 3. CDR3 loop: CASSYIGQGADTQYF. The CDR3 nucleotides are TGTGCCAGCAGTTACATAGGACAGGGGGCAGATACGCAGTATTTT.

The chain carries TRBV28 and TRBJ1-3; TRBD1 matches at 7 bases. The CDR3 consists of 17 residues. V lost 6 bases and J lost 2; bases outside the gene matches: 13. The V gene's germline CDR1 is MDHEN and CDR2 SYDVKM. The CDR3 DNA reads as TGTGCCAGCAGACGGATCGGAAAGGGACAGCCTGGAAACACCATATATTTT. This translates into CASRRIGKGQPGNTIYF.

This clonotype came up many times. CDR3 residues: CASVRFGGEQYF. The CDR3 nucleotides read TGTGCCAGCGTGAGGTTCGGGGGCGAACAGTACTTC. The chain recombines TRBV6-1 with TRBJ2-5; perhaps D is TRBD1 or TRBD2 (6 bases each). This CDR3 region has 12 residues. With 8 bases removed from V and 11 bases from J, the gap between germline ends came to 18 bases. Germline V CDR1 and CDR2: MNHNS, SASEGT.

In its sample, this clonotype was seen many times. This chain uses TRBV7-2 with TRBJ2-2; D unclear. V was cut by 2 bases and J by 1 base, with 5 bases left in between. Germline CDR1 is SGHTA and CDR2 is FQGNSA. The CDR3 runs to 14 residues. CDR3: CASSLQQNTGELFF. The CDR3 DNA reads as TGTGCCAGCAGCTTACAGCAGAACACCGGGGAGCTGTTTTTT.

This rearrangement joins TRBV19 to TRBJ2-2; D gene ambiguous. CDR3 length: 14 residues. Germline V gives CDR1 LNHDA, CDR2 SQIVND (reference sequence). V lost 8 bases to trimming and J lost 6 bases, with 16 bases between them. The DNA for the CDR3 is TGTGCCAGTGGGATGCCAGATCTTGCCGGGGAGCTGTTTTTT. Its protein is CASGMPDLAGELFF.

This clonotype appeared many times. The chain has TRBV14 and TRBJ2-7; 11 bases are a match to TRBD1. V shed 4 bases, J shed 2 bases, and the junction held 4 bases outside the gene matches. Germline lookup yields CDR1 SGHDN and CDR2 FVKESK. This CDR3 spans 15 amino acids. The CDR3 spells CASSRGTGGTYEQYF. The CDR3 DNA is TGTGCCAGCAGCCGCGGGACAGGGGGGACCTACGAGCAGTACTTC. The whole variable domain, filled in from reference TRBV14 and TRBJ2-7, reads EAGVTQFPSHSVIEKGQTVTLRCDPISGHDNLYWYRRVMGKEIKFLLHFVKESKQDESGMPNNRFLAERTGGTYSTLKVQPAELEDSGVYFCASSRGTGGTYEQYFGPGTRLTVT.

This clonotype is categorized as medium-sized. The genes are TRBV7-9 and TRBJ1-6; the D is unclear. This CDR3 is 12 amino acids long. CDR1 and CDR2 from the germline V gene are SEHNR and FQNEAQ (reference sequence). V lost 2 bases to trimming and J lost 7 bases, with 3 bases between them. CDR3 sequence reads: CASSLLNSPLHF. The CDR3 nucleotides read TGTGCCAGCAGCTTATTGAATTCACCCCTCCACTTT.

This clonotype is deemed medium-sized. CDR3 DNA sequence: TGCAGTGCTAGGACTGTCCAGGGGTTAATAGATACGCAGTATTTT. Encoded protein: CSARTVQGLIDTQYF. This chain uses TRBV20-1 with TRBJ2-3, with D possibly being TRBD1 (6 bases). The V gene lost 3 bases and the J gene lost 5 bases, with 18 bases spanning the gap. The germline V gene has CDR1 DFQATT and CDR2 SNEGSKA (reference sequence). The length of the CDR3 is 15 residues.

This clonotype counts as medium-sized. The rearrangement joins TRBV18 to TRBJ1-5; the match to TRBD1 covers 7 bases. CDR1 is KGHSH, CDR2 LQKENI, per germline. The CDR3 has 15 amino acids. Germline trimming cut 3 bases from V and 0 bases from J; bases unmatched to any gene: 2. The CDR3 nucleotides read TGTGCCAGCTCACCTGGACAGGTTAGCAATCAGCCCCAGCATTTT. Its translation is CASSPGQVSNQPQHF.

J is TRBJ2-7 and V is TRBV5-8; TRBD1 aligns across 11 bases. V trimming: 4 bases; J trimming: 7 bases; junction bases outside the gene matches: 19. Germline loops: CDR1 SGHTS, CDR2 YDEGEE. This CDR3 spans 18 amino acids. The CDR3 nucleotides are TGTGCCAGCAGCAGCCGGGACAGGGGGTACAGTGGGGGTTATGAGCAGTACTTC. Translation: CASSSRDRGYSGGYEQYF.

This clonotype was found a few times. The chain combines TRBV2 with TRBJ2-2, with 11 nucleotides matching TRBD2. V shed 5 bases and J 4 bases; nucleotides not matched to a gene: 6. The length of the CDR3 is 16 residues. CDR1 SNHLY and CDR2 FYNNEI come from the germline V gene. The CDR3 sequence is CASSLAGGPITGELFF. CDR3 DNA sequence: TGTGCCAGCAGTTTAGCGGGGGGGCCGATCACCGGGGAGCTGTTTTTT.

This chain uses TRBV24-1 with TRBJ2-1; maybe TRBD2 (5 bases). The CDR3 sequence is 16 residues long. V gave up 4 bases and J gave up 7 bases, with 19 bases separating them. CDR1 and CDR2 from the germline V gene are KGHDR and SFDVKD. CDR3 DNA sequence: TGTGCCACCAGTGAAGCCCAAGCACGAGGGCTGAATGAGCAGTTCTTC. It codes for CATSEAQARGLNEQFF.

Relative to its sample, this clonotype is medium-sized. One end of the junction fails to match germline, which may point to a read error. This chain joins TRBV20-1 and TRBJ2-3; tentatively, D is TRBD2 (6 bases). There are 15 residues in the CDR3. Germline V CDR1 and CDR2: DFQATT, SNEGSKA (reference sequence). This CDR3 is CSARELLALTDTQYF. For the CDR3, the DNA is TGCAGTGCTCGAGAACTGCTAGCGCTTACAGATACGCAGTATTTT.

This clonotype appeared many times. J is TRBJ2-1 and V is TRBV5-1; 7 bases map to TRBD1. The CDR3 is made up of 14 amino acids. Germline lookup yields CDR1 SGHRS and CDR2 YFSETQ. V gave up 6 bases and J gave up 2 bases; unmatched junction bases: 5. CDR3 coding DNA: TGCGCCAGCACTCGGCAGGGGGCCTACAATGAGCAGTTCTTC. Translated, it gives CASTRQGAYNEQFF.

The CDR3 region is CSARGPDTGELFF. The CDR3 nucleotides are TGCAGCGCCCGGGGGCCTGACACCGGGGAGCTGTTTTTT. The chain carries TRBV20-1 and TRBJ2-2, with D possibly called TRBD1 or TRBD2 (6 bases each). Germline-derived CDR1 and CDR2 are DFQATT and SNEGSKA (reference sequence). The CDR3 has 13 residues.

This clonotype qualifies as medium-sized. The V gene is TRBV28, the J gene TRBJ1-1; tentative D call: TRBD1 (6 bases). Trimming removed 5 bases at V and 7 bases at J, with 20 bases between. The CDR3 is 15 residues long. Germline assignment: CDR1 MDHEN and CDR2 SYDVKM. CDR3 protein: CASSRSGGGRGEAFF. In nucleotides, the CDR3 is TGTGCCAGCAGTCGATCCGGGGGGGGGCGAGGTGAAGCTTTCTTT.

In its sample, this clonotype is medium-sized. The rearrangement joins TRBV6-5 to TRBJ2-7; D call uncertain. Deletions cut 6 bases from V and 0 bases from J, with 6 bases between. The V gene's germline CDR1 is MNHEY and CDR2 SVGAGI. The CDR3 contains 12 residues. DNA of the CDR3: TGTGCCAGCAGCAGGAGCTCCTACGAGCAGTACTTC. The encoded protein is CASSRSSYEQYF.

This clonotype is medium-sized in the sample. The chain couples TRBV7-9 to TRBJ2-3; D perhaps matches TRBD2 (6 bases). Germline V CDR1 and CDR2: SEHNR, FQNEAQ (reference sequence). CDR3 size: 15 residues. V was pared by 5 bases and J by 0 bases, with 12 bases between. CDR3 amino acids: CASSPGAGSTDTQYF. The DNA for the CDR3 is TGTGCCAGCAGCCCCGGGGCGGGGAGCACAGATACGCAGTATTTT. The variable domain in full, completed from reference TRBV7-9 and TRBJ2-3, reads DTGVSQNPRHKITKRGQNVTFRCDPISEHNRLYWYRQTLGQGPEFLTYFQNEAQLEKSRLLSDRFSAERPKGSFSTLEIQRTEQGDSAMYLCASSPGAGSTDTQYFGPGTRLTVL.

In its sample, this clonotype was seen many times. The CDR3, as DNA: TGTGCCAGCAGCCAAGTCGGGCTAGCGGGGGACACAGATACGCAGTATTTT. Translating it yields CASSQVGLAGDTDTQYF. The chain combines TRBV3-1 with TRBJ2-3; 10 bases map to TRBD2. This CDR3 comprises 17 residues. V dropped 1 base and J dropped 2; count of bases not matched to a gene: 6. The V gene's germline CDR1 is LGHDT and CDR2 YNNKEL (reference sequence).

This clonotype ranks as large. This chain links TRBV5-4 with TRBJ2-7; D may correspond to TRBD1 or TRBD2 (5 bases each). In germline, CDR1 is SGHNT, CDR2 YYREEE (reference sequence). This CDR3 has 14 amino acids. The V and J ends lost 0 bases and 5 bases respectively, with 12 bases between them. The CDR3 region is CASSLAGPTDEQYF. For the CDR3, the DNA is TGTGCCAGCAGCTTGGCGGGGCCGACCGACGAGCAGTACTTC.

This clonotype was found many times. V usage is TRBV12-3 or TRBV12-4 and J usage is TRBJ2-3, with D unresolved. There are 15 residues in the CDR3. With 5 bases removed from V and 10 bases from J, the gap between germline ends came to 22 bases. CDR3 nucleotide sequence: TGTGCCAGCAGTCCAGAGAGTGAGTGGATGATGCCGCAGTATTTT. Translation gives CASSPESEWMMPQYF.

This clonotype was counted at least ten times. V usage is TRBV28 and J usage is TRBJ2-3; possibly TRBD2 for D (7 bases). Trimming stripped 6 bases from V and 5 bases from J, with 15 bases between. The CDR3 spans 14 residues. Per the germline V gene, CDR1 is MDHEN and CDR2 is SYDVKM. The CDR3 region has the DNA TGTGCCAGCAGGGCTGGGGGGGGGCGAGATACGCAGTATTTT. Its protein product is CASRAGGGRDTQYF.

Sample share makes this clonotype medium-sized. CDR3 sequence reads: CSVLRGRGTEAFF. The DNA of the CDR3 is TGCAGCGTTCTCAGGGGGCGCGGCACTGAAGCTTTCTTT. V and J are TRBV29-1 and TRBJ1-1; 8 positions agree with TRBD1. V was pared by 5 bases and J by 4 bases, with 6 bases of the junction left unmatched. Germline loops: CDR1 SQVTM, CDR2 ANQGSEA. The CDR3 is made up of 13 amino acids. Combining the CDR3 with reference TRBV29-1 and TRBJ1-1 gives the whole variable domain SAVISQKPSRDICQRGTSLTIQCQVDSQVTMMFWYRQQPGQSLTLIATANQGSEATYESGFVIDKFPISRPNLTFSTLTVSNMSPEDSSIYLCSVLRGRGTEAFFGQGTRLTVV.

This clonotype qualifies as medium-sized. The V and J genes are TRBV20-1 and TRBJ1-6, with D possibly being TRBD1 (5 bases). CDR1 and CDR2 from the germline V gene are DFQATT and SNEGSKA (reference sequence). V lost 3 bases to trimming and J lost 5 bases, with 8 bases between them. This CDR3 has 13 residues. DNA for the CDR3: TGCAGTGCTAGTGGGGGGAATAATTCACCCCTCCACTTT. Protein sequence: CSASGGNNSPLHF.